This TCR beta chain originates from a study of T cells in women clearing cervical HPV infection. Study summary: Cases were women with histologically confirmed HPV16-related CIN3 or worse, including a couple of invasive cancers. Case blood was drawn when the lesion was first found; control blood after infection became undetectable. General observations from the study: Cases and controls were distinguished at AUC around 0.87 by richness and V genes.

About this clone itself: Its target is not known. The CDR3 end falls 3 residues outside the read, so it is completed with the germline J gene.

TCR beta CDR3 amplified by multiplex PCR from about 1200 ng genomic DNA. Profiled with immunoSEQ multiplex PCR; TCRdb holds only in-frame clones, not every one. The sample data list about 39,000 clones. CDR1 is DFQATT and CDR2 is SNEGSKA in the germline V gene (reference sequence). V lost 7 bases and J lost 7; bases outside the gene matches: 7. The CDR3 is made up of 13 amino acids. Sequences were obtained from blood buffy coat. The receptor comes from a woman aged 18-70 years with a cervical HPV16 infection that either progressed to CIN3+ or cleared (not recorded which). This chain uses TRBV20-1 with TRBJ1-2, with 12 bases that match TRBD1. CDR3: CSVPGQGASGYTF. The CDR3 bases that were read are TGCAGTGTCCCGGGACAGGGGGCCTCTGGC.